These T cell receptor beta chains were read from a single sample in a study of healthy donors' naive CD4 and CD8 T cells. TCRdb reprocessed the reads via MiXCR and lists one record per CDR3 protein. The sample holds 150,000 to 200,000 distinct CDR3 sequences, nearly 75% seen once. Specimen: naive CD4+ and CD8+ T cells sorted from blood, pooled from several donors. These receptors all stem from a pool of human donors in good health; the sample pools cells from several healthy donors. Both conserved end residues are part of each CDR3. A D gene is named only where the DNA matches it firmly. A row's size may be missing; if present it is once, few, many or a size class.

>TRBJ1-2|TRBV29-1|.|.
CSVQGRNDGYTF
TGCAGCGTCCAGGGGCGAAACGATGGCTACACCTTC
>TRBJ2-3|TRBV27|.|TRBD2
CASSPGLAGEEDTQYF
TGTGCCAGCAGTCCTGGGCTAGCGGGAGAGGAAGATACGCAGTATTTT
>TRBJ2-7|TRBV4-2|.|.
CASSQDRKRERLYEQYF
TGTGCCAGCAGCCAAGATAGGAAGCGAGAGCGCCTCTACGAGCAGTACTTC
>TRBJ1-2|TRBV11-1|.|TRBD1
CASSSGTGLYGYTF
TGTGCCAGCAGCTCGGGGACAGGTCTATATGGCTACACCTTC
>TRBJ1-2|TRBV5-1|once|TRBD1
CASSLWPGQTNYGYTF
TGCGCCAGCAGCCTATGGCCGGGACAGACTAACTATGGCTACACCTTC
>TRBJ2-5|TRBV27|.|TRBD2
CASSFTSGARETQYF
TGTGCCAGCAGTTTCACTAGCGGGGCTCGAGAGACCCAGTACTTC
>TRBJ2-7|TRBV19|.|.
CASSMGAGEQYF
TGTGCCAGTAGTATGGGGGCGGGAGAGCAGTACTTC
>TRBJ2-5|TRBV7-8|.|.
CASTYSRGNQETQYF
TGTGCCAGCACCTACTCTCGGGGGAACCAAGAGACCCAGTACTTC
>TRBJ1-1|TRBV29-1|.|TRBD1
CSVATGQANTEAFF
TGCAGCGTTGCGACGGGACAGGCGAACACTGAAGCTTTCTTT
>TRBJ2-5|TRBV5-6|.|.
CASSPDLGGFQETQYF
TGTGCCAGCAGCCCTGATTTGGGAGGATTCCAAGAGACCCAGTACTTC
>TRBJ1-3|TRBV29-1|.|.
CSGGTDGNTIYF
TGCAGCGGGGGGACGGATGGAAACACCATATATTTT
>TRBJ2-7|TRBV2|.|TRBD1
CASPDRQGQPYEQYF
TGTGCCAGCCCCGATCGCCAGGGACAGCCATACGAGCAGTACTTC
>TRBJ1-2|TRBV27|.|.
CASSFTNANYGYTF
TGTGCCAGCAGTTTTACAAACGCTAACTATGGCTACACCTTC
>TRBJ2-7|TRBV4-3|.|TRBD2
CASSQVGVAGADEQYF
TGCGCCAGCAGCCAAGTAGGAGTAGCGGGAGCTGACGAGCAGTACTTC
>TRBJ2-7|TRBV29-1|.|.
CSVVVSAYEQYF
TGCAGCGTTGTGGTCAGTGCCTACGAGCAGTACTTC
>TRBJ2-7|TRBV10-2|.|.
CASSENSYEQYF
TGCGCCAGCAGTGAAAATTCCTACGAGCAGTACTTC
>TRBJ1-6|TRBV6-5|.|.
CASSYGGLNSPLHF
TGTGCCAGCAGTTACGGAGGGCTCAATTCACCCCTCCACTTT
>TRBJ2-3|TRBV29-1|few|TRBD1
CSAGDRGTDTQYF
TGCAGCGCCGGGGACAGGGGAACAGATACGCAGTATTTT
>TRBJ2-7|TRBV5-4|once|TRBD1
CASSSPTGDTHYEQYF
TGTGCCAGCAGCTCGCCTACAGGGGACACTCACTACGAGCAGTACTTC
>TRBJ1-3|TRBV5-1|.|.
CASSLDRGNTIYF
TGCGCCAGCAGCTTGGACCGAGGAAACACCATATATTTT
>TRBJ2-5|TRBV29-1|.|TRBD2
CSERGVAGDQETQYF
TGCAGCGAAAGGGGAGTAGCGGGAGACCAAGAGACCCAGTACTTC
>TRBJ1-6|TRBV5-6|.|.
CASSFVDGGDLKSPLHF
TGTGCCAGCAGCTTCGTGGACGGCGGAGACCTGAAATCACCCCTCCACTTT
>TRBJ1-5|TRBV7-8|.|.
CASSLGLRQPQHF
TGTGCCAGCAGCCTCGGCTTAAGACAGCCCCAGCATTTT
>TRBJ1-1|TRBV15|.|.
CATSRDRGPTEAFF
TGTGCCACCAGCAGAGATAGGGGTCCCACTGAAGCTTTCTTT
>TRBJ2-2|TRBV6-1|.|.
CASIGQQKSTGELFF
TGTGCCAGCATCGGACAGCAGAAGAGCACCGGGGAGCTGTTTTTT
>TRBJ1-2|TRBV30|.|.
CASGLNYGYTF
TGTGCCTCCGGGCTTAACTATGGCTACACCTTC
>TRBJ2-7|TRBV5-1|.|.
CASSLIGQSHEQYF
TGTGCCAGCAGCTTAATTGGACAGTCCCACGAGCAGTACTTC
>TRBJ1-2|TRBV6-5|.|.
CASSLDRYYGYTF
TGTGCCAGCAGTCTGGACAGATACTATGGCTACACCTTC
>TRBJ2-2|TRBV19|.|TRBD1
CASSITRGMTGELFF
TGTGCCAGTAGTATTACCAGGGGGATGACCGGGGAGCTGTTTTTT
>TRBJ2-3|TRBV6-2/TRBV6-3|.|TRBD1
CASTDRAAIDTQYF
TGTGCCAGCACAGACAGGGCCGCGATAGATACGCAGTATTTT
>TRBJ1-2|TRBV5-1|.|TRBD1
CASSLTGGDGYTF
TGCGCCAGCAGCTTGACAGGGGGTGATGGCTACACCTTC
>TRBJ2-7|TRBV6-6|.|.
CASSYASSYEQYF
TGTGCCAGCAGTTACGCCAGCAGCTACGAGCAGTACTTC
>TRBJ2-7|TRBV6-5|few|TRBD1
CASSSAGLGQGSYEQYF
TGTGCCAGCAGTTCAGCGGGTCTGGGACAGGGGTCCTACGAGCAGTACTTC
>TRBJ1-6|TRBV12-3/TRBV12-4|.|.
CASRRSYNSPLHF
TGTGCCAGCAGACGCTCCTATAATTCACCCCTCCACTTT
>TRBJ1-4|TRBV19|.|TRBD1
CASTGDSINEKLFF
TGTGCCAGTACTGGGGACAGCATAAATGAAAAACTGTTTTTT
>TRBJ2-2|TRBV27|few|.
CASSFTGELFF
TGTGCCAGCAGTTTTACCGGGGAGCTGTTTTTT
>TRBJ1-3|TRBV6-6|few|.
CAIYSGNTTYF
TGTGCCATCTACTCTGGAAACACCACATATTTT
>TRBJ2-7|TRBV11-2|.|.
CASSLVSPIGGGEQYF
TGTGCCAGCAGCTTAGTTTCTCCCATCGGAGGGGGCGAGCAGTACTTC
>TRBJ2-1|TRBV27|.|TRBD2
CASSSRLAGGIEQFF
TGTGCCAGCAGTTCCCGACTAGCGGGAGGGATTGAGCAGTTCTTC
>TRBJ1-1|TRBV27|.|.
CASSKGNEAFF
TGTGCCAGCTCAAAGGGAAATGAAGCTTTCTTT
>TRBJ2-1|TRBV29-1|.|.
CSVEIQGRFYNEQFF
TGCAGCGTTGAGATACAGGGACGATTTTACAATGAGCAGTTCTTC
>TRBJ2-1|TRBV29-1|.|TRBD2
CSVEDLRSSGGIYNEQFF
TGCAGCGTTGAAGATCTTCGGTCTAGCGGAGGGATCTACAATGAGCAGTTCTTC
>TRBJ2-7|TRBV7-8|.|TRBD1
CASSKGQGELRDEQYF
TGTGCCAGCAGCAAGGGACAGGGAGAGCTCAGGGATGAGCAGTACTTC
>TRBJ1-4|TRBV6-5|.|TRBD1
CASSSDRWFEKLFF
TGTGCCAGCAGTTCGGACAGGTGGTTTGAAAAACTGTTTTTT
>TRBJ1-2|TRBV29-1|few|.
CSVEAPRGYTF
TGCAGCGTTGAAGCCCCGCGGGGCTACACCTTC
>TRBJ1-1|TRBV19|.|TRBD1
CASSANRGSSVNTEAFF
TGTGCCAGTAGTGCTAACAGGGGGTCGTCCGTGAACACTGAAGCTTTCTTT
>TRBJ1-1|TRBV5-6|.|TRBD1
CASSPEPGTGGLVNTEAFF
TGTGCCAGCAGCCCCGAACCCGGGACAGGGGGCCTGGTGAACACTGAAGCTTTCTTT
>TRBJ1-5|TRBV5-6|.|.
CASSRRGVQPQHF
TGTGCCAGCAGCCGTAGGGGGGTTCAGCCCCAGCATTTT
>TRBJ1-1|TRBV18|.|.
CASSSGSLIPMGDTEAFF
TGTGCCAGCTCATCGGGGTCCTTAATACCCATGGGGGACACTGAAGCTTTCTTT
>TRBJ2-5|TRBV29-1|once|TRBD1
CSALQGETQYF
TGCAGCGCACTACAGGGGGAGACCCAGTACTTC
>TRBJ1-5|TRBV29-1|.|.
CSVEVGLNQPQHF
TGCAGCGTGGAGGTGGGGCTCAATCAGCCCCAGCATTTT
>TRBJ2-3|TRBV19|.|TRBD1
CASSRDSHKFSSTDTQYF
TGTGCCAGTAGTAGGGACAGCCACAAATTTTCTAGCACAGATACGCAGTATTTT